These T cell receptor beta chains were read from a single sample in a study of blood T cell repertoires in COVID-19. Produced via immunoSEQ multiplex PCR; TCRdb's table is partial and in-frame only. Altogether 100,000 to 150,000 clones are present, about 70% being singletons, with the ten largest covering under 2.5%. Sequencing input: peripheral blood. Receptor source: a woman in her 70s with acute or convalescent COVID-19. The CDR3 runs from the conserved cysteine through the conserved F or W. The order of the fields is CDR3 DNA, CDR3 protein, J gene, V gene, D gene, clone size, CDR3 length. D genes are given only for firm matches. Only part of the rows carry a size: once, few, many, or a class if the clone is expanded.

CDR3nt: TGTGCCAGCAACCCCATCGGGAGACGAGGCTATGGCTACACCTTC; CDR3aa: CASNPIGRRGYGYTF; j_gene: TRBJ1-2; v_gene: TRBV5-6; d_gene: NA; abundance: NA; len: 15
CDR3nt: TGTGCCAGCGCCCCGGTCCCCGGCTCCTACGAGCAGTACTTC; CDR3aa: CASAPVPGSYEQYF; j_gene: TRBJ2-7; v_gene: TRBV2; d_gene: NA; abundance: many; len: 14
CDR3nt: TGTGCCAGCAGCGTAGCCCGGGGACTGGGCTCTGGGGCCAACGTCCTGACTTTC; CDR3aa: CASSVARGLGSGANVLTF; j_gene: TRBJ2-6; v_gene: TRBV9; d_gene: NA; abundance: NA; len: 18
CDR3nt: TGTGCCAGCAGTTATGTGGAGGATGGCTACACCTTC; CDR3aa: CASSYVEDGYTF; j_gene: TRBJ1-2; v_gene: TRBV5-5; d_gene: NA; abundance: NA; len: 12
CDR3nt: TGCGCCAGCAGCCAAAACCGTTTAGGACAGGGGGCCACCGGGGAGCTGTTTTTT; CDR3aa: CASSQNRLGQGATGELFF; j_gene: TRBJ2-2; v_gene: TRBV4-3; d_gene: TRBD1; abundance: NA; len: 18
CDR3nt: TGTGCCAGCACCATCCCGGGACAGGGGAGGAATGAGCAGTTCTTC; CDR3aa: CASTIPGQGRNEQFF; j_gene: TRBJ2-1; v_gene: TRBV2; d_gene: TRBD1; abundance: NA; len: 15
CDR3nt: TGCAGCGTTGCCCGGGGGTCCCACGAGCAGTACTTC; CDR3aa: CSVARGSHEQYF; j_gene: TRBJ2-7; v_gene: TRBV29-1; d_gene: NA; abundance: NA; len: 12
CDR3nt: TGTGCCAGCAGTGAAGCTAGCGCCTACGAGCAGTACTTC; CDR3aa: CASSEASAYEQYF; j_gene: TRBJ2-7; v_gene: TRBV2; d_gene: NA; abundance: NA; len: 13
CDR3nt: TGTGCCAGCAGCCGGGAGGTGGGCGAGCAGTACTTC; CDR3aa: CASSREVGEQYF; j_gene: TRBJ2-7; v_gene: TRBV2; d_gene: TRBD2; abundance: NA; len: 12
CDR3nt: TGTGCCAGCAGCTTGACTAGCGTTAGCTCCTACGAGCAGTACTTC; CDR3aa: CASSLTSVSSYEQYF; j_gene: TRBJ2-7; v_gene: TRBV7-2; d_gene: TRBD2; abundance: NA; len: 15
CDR3nt: TGTGCCAGCAGCTACAGGGCAAAAGATACGCAGTATTTT; CDR3aa: CASSYRAKDTQYF; j_gene: TRBJ2-3; v_gene: TRBV7-2; d_gene: NA; abundance: NA; len: 13
CDR3nt: TGTGCCAGCAGGTCCGCTAGCGGGGGCTCCTACGAGCAGTACTTC; CDR3aa: CASRSASGGSYEQYF; j_gene: TRBJ2-7; v_gene: TRBV6-5; d_gene: TRBD2; abundance: NA; len: 15
CDR3nt: TGCGCCAGCAGCTTGGTTAGCGGGGGCACTGAAGCTTTCTTT; CDR3aa: CASSLVSGGTEAFF; j_gene: TRBJ1-1; v_gene: TRBV5-1; d_gene: NA; abundance: NA; len: 14
CDR3nt: TGTGCCAGCAGTCCCCAGGGGGCTAACTATGGCTACACCTTC; CDR3aa: CASSPQGANYGYTF; j_gene: TRBJ1-2; v_gene: TRBV28; d_gene: TRBD1; abundance: NA; len: 14
CDR3nt: TGTGCCAGCTCAACGGGGGACAGGGAAGGCTACACCTTC; CDR3aa: CASSTGDREGYTF; j_gene: TRBJ1-2; v_gene: TRBV18; d_gene: TRBD1; abundance: NA; len: 13
CDR3nt: TGTGCCAGCAGTGTTAGACAGGGGGCCACTGAAGCTTTCTTT; CDR3aa: CASSVRQGATEAFF; j_gene: TRBJ1-1; v_gene: TRBV5-4; d_gene: TRBD1; abundance: NA; len: 14
CDR3nt: TGTGCCAGTAGTATAGGGGGCGGTTTAGGCTACGAGCAGTACTTC; CDR3aa: CASSIGGGLGYEQYF; j_gene: TRBJ2-7; v_gene: TRBV19; d_gene: NA; abundance: NA; len: 15
CDR3nt: TGTGCCAGCAGCAGCAGAGACACCTACAATGAGCAGTTCTTC; CDR3aa: CASSSRDTYNEQFF; j_gene: TRBJ2-1; v_gene: TRBV7-9; d_gene: NA; abundance: few; len: 14
CDR3nt: TGTGCCAGCAGCCAAGTCGGACAGACCTCTGGAAACACCATATATTTT; CDR3aa: CASSQVGQTSGNTIYF; j_gene: TRBJ1-3; v_gene: TRBV14; d_gene: NA; abundance: once; len: 16
CDR3nt: TGTGCCAGCAGACACAGGGAATCGAACACCGGGGAGCTGTTTTTT; CDR3aa: CASRHRESNTGELFF; j_gene: TRBJ2-2; v_gene: TRBV27; d_gene: NA; abundance: NA; len: 15
CDR3nt: TGTGCCAGCTCACCACAATGGGACTTAGAGACCCAGTACTTC; CDR3aa: CASSPQWDLETQYF; j_gene: TRBJ2-5; v_gene: TRBV18; d_gene: NA; abundance: NA; len: 14
CDR3nt: TGTGCCTGGAGTGAGACATGGCGTTCACCCCTCCACTTT; CDR3aa: CAWSETWRSPLHF; j_gene: TRBJ1-6; v_gene: TRBV30; d_gene: NA; abundance: NA; len: 13
CDR3nt: TGCGCCAGCAGCTTGGGAGTGACAGGGCTCTACGAGCAGTACTTC; CDR3aa: CASSLGVTGLYEQYF; j_gene: TRBJ2-7; v_gene: TRBV5-1; d_gene: TRBD1; abundance: few; len: 15
CDR3nt: TGTGCCAGCAGCCTTCGACAGGATCAAGAGACCCAGTACTTC; CDR3aa: CASSLRQDQETQYF; j_gene: TRBJ2-5; v_gene: TRBV5-5; d_gene: NA; abundance: NA; len: 14
CDR3nt: TGTGCCAGTAGTACTTCCGGGACAGCGAACCTCTATGGCTACACCTTC; CDR3aa: CASSTSGTANLYGYTF; j_gene: TRBJ1-2; v_gene: TRBV19; d_gene: TRBD1; abundance: NA; len: 16
CDR3nt: TGTGCCACCCTAACAGGGAACTATGGCTACACCTTC; CDR3aa: CATLTGNYGYTF; j_gene: TRBJ1-2; v_gene: TRBV7-2; d_gene: NA; abundance: NA; len: 12
CDR3nt: TGTGCCAGCAGTAGGGGGCTGGGAAACATTCAGTACTTC; CDR3aa: CASSRGLGNIQYF; j_gene: TRBJ2-4; v_gene: TRBV6-5; d_gene: TRBD1; abundance: few; len: 13
CDR3nt: TGTGCCAGCAGTAAGACTAGCGGAAACACAGATACGCAGTATTTT; CDR3aa: CASSKTSGNTDTQYF; j_gene: TRBJ2-3; v_gene: TRBV6-5; d_gene: TRBD2; abundance: NA; len: 15
CDR3nt: TGTGCCACCCGGCAGGGCGAAAAACTGTTTTTT; CDR3aa: CATRQGEKLFF; j_gene: TRBJ1-4; v_gene: TRBV10-3; d_gene: NA; abundance: NA; len: 11
CDR3nt: TGTGCCAGCAGTTTATCTACAGCGAACACTGAAGCTTTCTTT; CDR3aa: CASSLSTANTEAFF; j_gene: TRBJ1-1; v_gene: TRBV27; d_gene: NA; abundance: NA; len: 14
CDR3nt: TGTGCCAGCAGTTATTCTGACAGCTATGGCTACACCTTC; CDR3aa: CASSYSDSYGYTF; j_gene: TRBJ1-2; v_gene: TRBV6-2/TRBV6-3; d_gene: NA; abundance: NA; len: 13
CDR3nt: TGTGCCAGCAGTTTACAAGCGCGCAATGAGCAGTTCTTC; CDR3aa: CASSLQARNEQFF; j_gene: TRBJ2-1; v_gene: TRBV12-3/TRBV12-4; d_gene: NA; abundance: NA; len: 13
CDR3nt: TGCGCCAGCAGCCAAGGGGAGACAGGGCTTTATGGCTACACCTTC; CDR3aa: CASSQGETGLYGYTF; j_gene: TRBJ1-2; v_gene: TRBV4-3; d_gene: TRBD1; abundance: once; len: 15
CDR3nt: TGTGCCAGCAGGCCCACCCCCCAGGGGCTAGGGGCCAACGTCCTGACTTTC; CDR3aa: CASRPTPQGLGANVLTF; j_gene: TRBJ2-6; v_gene: TRBV27; d_gene: NA; abundance: once; len: 17
CDR3nt: TGTGCCAGCAGACTCCAGGGCTTCCGTCGGGGCTACACCTTC; CDR3aa: CASRLQGFRRGYTF; j_gene: TRBJ1-2; v_gene: TRBV2; d_gene: NA; abundance: NA; len: 14
CDR3nt: TGTGCCAGCAGCTTATGGGACACCAGGGGGAAAGCTTTC; CDR3aa: CASSLWDTRGKAF; j_gene: TRBJ1-2; v_gene: TRBV7-9; d_gene: TRBD1; abundance: NA; len: 13
CDR3nt: TGTGCCAGCTCACCGGGACAGTCCTACGAGCAGTACTTC; CDR3aa: CASSPGQSYEQYF; j_gene: TRBJ2-7; v_gene: TRBV18; d_gene: TRBD1; abundance: once; len: 13
CDR3nt: TGTGCCAGTAGTATAATGGGGGCTAGAGATACGCAGTATTTT; CDR3aa: CASSIMGARDTQYF; j_gene: TRBJ2-3; v_gene: TRBV19; d_gene: NA; abundance: NA; len: 14
CDR3nt: TGTGCCAGCAGCTTAACTCCACTGAGTAGCACTGAAGCTTTCTTT; CDR3aa: CASSLTPLSSTEAFF; j_gene: TRBJ1-1; v_gene: TRBV7-2; d_gene: NA; abundance: NA; len: 15
CDR3nt: TGTGCCAGCACCACACAGGGGGATGTTGGTGGCTACACCTTC; CDR3aa: CASTTQGDVGGYTF; j_gene: TRBJ1-2; v_gene: TRBV6-5; d_gene: TRBD1; abundance: NA; len: 14
CDR3nt: TGTGCCAGCAGCCCAACTAGCGGCTCAAGGGATGAGCAGTTCTTC; CDR3aa: CASSPTSGSRDEQFF; j_gene: TRBJ2-1; v_gene: TRBV11-2; d_gene: TRBD2; abundance: many; len: 15
CDR3nt: TGTGCCAGCAGCGTAGGGGGGGTGGACACTGAAGCTTTCTTT; CDR3aa: CASSVGGVDTEAFF; j_gene: TRBJ1-1; v_gene: TRBV9; d_gene: NA; abundance: few; len: 14
CDR3nt: TGTGCCAGCAAGGACAGGGATGGCCAGCCCCAGCATTTT; CDR3aa: CASKDRDGQPQHF; j_gene: TRBJ1-5; v_gene: TRBV19; d_gene: TRBD1; abundance: NA; len: 13
CDR3nt: TGTGCCAGCTCCGGGACAGGGGGGGAAAAACTGTTTTTT; CDR3aa: CASSGTGGEKLFF; j_gene: TRBJ1-4; v_gene: TRBV19; d_gene: TRBD1; abundance: NA; len: 13
CDR3nt: TGCGCCAGCAGCTGGACAGGGGAGGGCAATCAGCCCCAGCATTTT; CDR3aa: CASSWTGEGNQPQHF; j_gene: TRBJ1-5; v_gene: TRBV5-1; d_gene: TRBD1; abundance: NA; len: 15
CDR3nt: TGTGCCAGTAGTATAGATTCCTCACTGGGAGGGTACACCTTC; CDR3aa: CASSIDSSLGGYTF; j_gene: TRBJ1-2; v_gene: TRBV19; d_gene: NA; abundance: few; len: 14
CDR3nt: TGTGCCAGCAGCTTAGAGGGGTATGTGGGCAGCGAGCAGTACTTC; CDR3aa: CASSLEGYVGSEQYF; j_gene: TRBJ2-7; v_gene: TRBV7-8; d_gene: NA; abundance: few; len: 15
CDR3nt: TGCAGCGTTCCTTCCTACAATGAGCAGTTCTTC; CDR3aa: CSVPSYNEQFF; j_gene: TRBJ2-1; v_gene: TRBV29-1; d_gene: NA; abundance: NA; len: 11
CDR3nt: TGTGCCAGCAGCTTAGCCTCCAGGAATTCACCCCTCCACTTT; CDR3aa: CASSLASRNSPLHF; j_gene: TRBJ1-6; v_gene: TRBV11-1; d_gene: NA; abundance: few; len: 14
CDR3nt: TGCGCCAGCAGACCAAGAGGGACAGGGGGCGACGAGCAGTACTTC; CDR3aa: CASRPRGTGGDEQYF; j_gene: TRBJ2-7; v_gene: TRBV4-1; d_gene: TRBD1; abundance: few; len: 15
CDR3nt: TGTGCCAGCAGTTTGGGGCAGGGTACTGAAGCTTTCTTT; CDR3aa: CASSLGQGTEAFF; j_gene: TRBJ1-1; v_gene: TRBV12-3/TRBV12-4; d_gene: NA; abundance: NA; len: 13